This T cell receptor beta chain was recorded in a study of blood T cell repertoires in COVID-19. About the study: Collection of acute and convalescent COVID-19 samples took place in the United States, Italy and Spain. The analysed material was cDNA or gDNA that came from T cells, B-cell-depleted T cells, or PBMCs.

V was pared by 3 bases and J by 7 bases, with 12 bases between. The length of the CDR3 is 13 residues. The table lists this clone with a few counts. Per the authors' pipeline: Reference gene primer amplification yielded estimated nucleated cell counts. Only in-frame clones appear in the TCRdb table, and some are missing; sequencing was by immunoSEQ multiplex PCR. V and J calls and clone size are copied from that table; D and trimming were computed from the DNA. The table lists 200,000 to 250,000 clones, 86% of them singletons. The TCR sequence derives from a man aged 30 to 45 who had recovered from COVID-19. Material for sequencing was peripheral blood. The rearrangement links TRBV12-3 or TRBV12-4 to TRBJ1-2; D is possibly TRBD1 (5 bases). The CDR3 DNA reads as TGTGCCAGCAGTTTTGTAAGGGGAGGTGGCTACACCTTC. Its translation: CASSFVRGGGYTF.